This TCR beta chain was captured by sequencing in a study of cytomegalovirus exposure and HLA in healthy donors. The wider study: From HLA-typed donors, an early data release held tens of millions of unique TCRs. General study points: In the analysis, some V segments, TRBV6-2 and TRBV6-3 included, were excluded as indistinguishable.

Turning to this clone: Its antigen is currently unknown.

The PCR made use of 60 Vbeta and 13 Jbeta primers. Clones were sequenced by immunoSEQ multiplex PCR, and TCRdb holds only the in-frame ones, with some missing. The table records 95,000 to 150,000 clones, around three quarters of them present only once. There are 14 residues in the CDR3. Trimming cost V 4 bases and J 5 bases, with 13 bases left between them. Per the germline V gene, CDR1 is SGHNT and CDR2 is YYREEE (reference sequence). Sequenced sample: PBMCs. The receptor was isolated from a man between 18 and 35 years old in good health and CMV-seropositive. The V gene is TRBV5-4, the J gene TRBJ2-1, with a tentative D call TRBD1 (5 bases). The CDR3 is CASSPTDSNNEQFF. Here the CDR3 DNA reads TGTGCCAGCAGCCCCACCGACAGTAACAATGAGCAGTTCTTC.